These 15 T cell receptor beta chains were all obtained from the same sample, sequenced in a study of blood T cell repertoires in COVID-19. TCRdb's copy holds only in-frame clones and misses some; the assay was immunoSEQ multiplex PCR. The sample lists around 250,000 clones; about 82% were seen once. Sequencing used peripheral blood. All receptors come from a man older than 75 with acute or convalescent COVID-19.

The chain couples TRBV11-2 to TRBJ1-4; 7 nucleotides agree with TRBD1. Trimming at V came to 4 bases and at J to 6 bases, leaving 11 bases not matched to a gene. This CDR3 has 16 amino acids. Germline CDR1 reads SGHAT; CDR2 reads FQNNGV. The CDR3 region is CASSSPGATGYEKLFF. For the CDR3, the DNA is TGTGCCAGCAGCTCCCCCGGGGCGACAGGGTATGAAAAACTGTTTTTT.

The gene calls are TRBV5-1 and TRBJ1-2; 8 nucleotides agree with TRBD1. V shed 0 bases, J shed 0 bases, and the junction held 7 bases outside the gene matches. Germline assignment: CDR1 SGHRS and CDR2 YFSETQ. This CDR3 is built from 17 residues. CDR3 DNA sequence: TGCGCCAGCAGCTTGGGGCCGGGACAGGTTCCTAACTATGGCTACACCTTC. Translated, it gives CASSLGPGQVPNYGYTF.

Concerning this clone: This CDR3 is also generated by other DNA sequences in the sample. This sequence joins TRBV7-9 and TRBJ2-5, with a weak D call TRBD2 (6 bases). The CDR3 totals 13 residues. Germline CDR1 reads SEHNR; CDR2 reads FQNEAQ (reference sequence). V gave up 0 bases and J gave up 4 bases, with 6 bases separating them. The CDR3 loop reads CASSLAGGETQYF. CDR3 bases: TGTGCCAGCAGCTTAGCGGGGGGAGAGACCCAGTACTTC.

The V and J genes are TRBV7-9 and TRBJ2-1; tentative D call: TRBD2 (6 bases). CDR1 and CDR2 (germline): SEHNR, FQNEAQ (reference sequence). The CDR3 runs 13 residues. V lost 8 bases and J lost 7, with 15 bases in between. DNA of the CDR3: TGTGCCAGCGGATCTACCGGGGGTAATGAGCAGTTCTTC. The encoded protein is CASGSTGGNEQFF.

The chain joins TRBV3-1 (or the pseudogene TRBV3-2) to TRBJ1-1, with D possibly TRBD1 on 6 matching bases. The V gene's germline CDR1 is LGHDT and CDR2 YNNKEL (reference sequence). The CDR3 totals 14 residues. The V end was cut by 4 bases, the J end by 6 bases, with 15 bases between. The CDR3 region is CASSRRGAKPEAFF. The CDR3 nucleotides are TGTGCCAGCAGCCGCCGGGGGGCGAAACCTGAAGCTTTCTTT.

CDR3 in amino acids: CSVRDRLAYEQYF. The CDR3 region has the DNA TGCAGCGTCAGGGACAGGCTCGCCTACGAGCAGTACTTC. The chain employs TRBV29-1 and TRBJ2-7; TRBD1 matches 8 bases. With 6 bases clipped from V and 2 bases from J, the junction kept 6 bases outside the gene matches. Germline V gene data show CDR1 as SQVTM and CDR2 as ANQGSEA. This CDR3 has 13 amino acids.

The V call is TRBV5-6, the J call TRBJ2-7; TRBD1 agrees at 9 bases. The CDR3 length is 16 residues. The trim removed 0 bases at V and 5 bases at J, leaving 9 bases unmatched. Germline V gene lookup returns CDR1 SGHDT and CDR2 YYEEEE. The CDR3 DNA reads TGTGCCAGCAGCTTGGCCAGGGGACAGGGAGGCCACGAGCAGTACTTC. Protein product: CASSLARGQGGHEQYF.

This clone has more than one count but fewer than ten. CDR3 in DNA: TGTGCCAGCAGCCAAGATTTATTGAGGAAAGCTTTCTTT. It is translated as CASSQDLLRKAFF. This chain connects TRBV14 to TRBJ1-1; D remains ambiguous. V was shortened by 0 bases and J by 9 bases, with 11 bases between the two germline ends. Germline V gene sequence: CDR1 SGHDN, CDR2 FVKESK. CDR3 length equals 13 residues.

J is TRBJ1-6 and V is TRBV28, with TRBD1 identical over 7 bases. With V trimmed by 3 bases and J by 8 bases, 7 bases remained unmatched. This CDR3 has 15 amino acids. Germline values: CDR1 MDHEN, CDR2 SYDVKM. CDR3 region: CASSFRARGYSPLHF. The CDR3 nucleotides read TGTGCCAGCAGTTTTCGTGCCAGGGGGTATTCACCCCTCCACTTT.

The chain's CDR3 is CASSYGRQGRNLEAFF. The DNA for the CDR3 is TGTGCCAGCAGTTACGGGCGGCAGGGCCGGAACCTGGAAGCTTTCTTT. The chain couples TRBV6-6 to TRBJ1-1, with D tentatively TRBD1 (5 bases). Germline CDR1 MNHNY, CDR2 SVGAGI (reference sequence). Trimming took off 2 bases at V and 8 bases at J, with 21 bases between the two ends. This CDR3 region has 16 residues.

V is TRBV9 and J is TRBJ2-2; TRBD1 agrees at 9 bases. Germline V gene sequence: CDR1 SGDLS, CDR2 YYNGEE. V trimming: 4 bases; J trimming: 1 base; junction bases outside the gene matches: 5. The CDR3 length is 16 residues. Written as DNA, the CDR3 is TGTGCCAGCAGCCCCCGGACAGGGGTGAACACCGGGGAGCTGTTTTTT. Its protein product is CASSPRTGVNTGELFF.

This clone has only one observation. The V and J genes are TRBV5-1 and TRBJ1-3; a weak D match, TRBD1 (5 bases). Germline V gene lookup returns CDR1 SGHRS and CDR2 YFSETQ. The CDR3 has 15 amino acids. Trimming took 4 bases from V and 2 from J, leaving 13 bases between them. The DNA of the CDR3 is TGCGCCAGCAGCCCGCAGGGATATACTGGAAACACCATATATTTT. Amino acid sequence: CASSPQGYTGNTIYF.

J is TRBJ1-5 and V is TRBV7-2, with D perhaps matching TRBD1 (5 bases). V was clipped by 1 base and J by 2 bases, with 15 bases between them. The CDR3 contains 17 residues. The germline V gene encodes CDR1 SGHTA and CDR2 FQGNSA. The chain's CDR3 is CASSLEGSRNRNQPQHF. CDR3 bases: TGTGCCAGCAGCTTAGAGGGGTCCAGGAACCGCAATCAGCCCCAGCATTTT.

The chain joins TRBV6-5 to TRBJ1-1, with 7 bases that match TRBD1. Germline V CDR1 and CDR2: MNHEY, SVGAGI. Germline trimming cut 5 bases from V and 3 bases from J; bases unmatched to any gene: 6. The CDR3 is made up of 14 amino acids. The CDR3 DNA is TGTGCCAGCAGTCGGACAGGCGCCTACACTGAAGCTTTCTTT. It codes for CASSRTGAYTEAFF.

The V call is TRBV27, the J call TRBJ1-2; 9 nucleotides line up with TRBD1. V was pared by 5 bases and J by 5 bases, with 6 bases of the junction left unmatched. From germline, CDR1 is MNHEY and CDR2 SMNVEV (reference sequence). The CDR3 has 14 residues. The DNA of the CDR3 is TGTGCCAGCAGTCCAGACAGGGGGGGATATGGCTACACCTTC. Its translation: CASSPDRGGYGYTF.